This T cell receptor beta chain was captured by sequencing in a study of shared clonotypes between healthy human individuals. Study overall: Per donor, CD8 memory used one plate, CD8 naive used two, CD4 memory used three and CD4 naive used three. Whole-study results and caveats: Rarefaction indicated that sorted-subset sequencing remained incomplete although depth was large.

Generated by immunoSEQ multiplex PCR, the TCRdb table keeps only in-frame clones and is missing some. The sample includes millions of clones, just under 95% of them seen just once. A word on this clone: Its specificity is unknown.

There are 13 residues in the CDR3. CDR1 is MDHEN, CDR2 SYDVKM, per germline. V shed 6 bases and J shed 3 bases, with 9 bases lying between them. Naive CD8 populations comprised CD45RO-negative cells positively selected for CCR7, excluding terminally differentiated effector memory CD45RA+ cells. The donors, all of them Caucasian adults, lived in Nashville, Tennessee. The material sequenced was naive CD8+ T cells sorted from blood. The rearrangement joins TRBV28 to TRBJ2-1; D not resolved. This receptor was taken from a young man in good health. Here the CDR3 reads CASRNLSYNEQFF. CDR3 in DNA: TGTGCCAGCAGGAATCTCAGCTACAATGAGCAGTTCTTC.